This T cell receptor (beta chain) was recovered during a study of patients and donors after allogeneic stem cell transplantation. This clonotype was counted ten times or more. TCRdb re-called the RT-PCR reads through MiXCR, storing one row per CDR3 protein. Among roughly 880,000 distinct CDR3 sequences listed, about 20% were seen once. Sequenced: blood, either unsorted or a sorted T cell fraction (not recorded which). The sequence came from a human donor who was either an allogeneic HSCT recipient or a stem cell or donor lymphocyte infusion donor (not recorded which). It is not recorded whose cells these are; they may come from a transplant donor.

In DNA, the CDR3 is TGTGCCAGCAGCCGACCCCGGGCCCCCTACGAGCAGTACTTC. Its translation: CASSRPRAPYEQYF. This chain joins TRBV12-3 or TRBV12-4 and TRBJ2-7; D is unclear. Trimming stripped 6 bases from V and 2 bases from J, with 14 bases between. CDR3 length: 14 residues.